The present T cell receptor beta chain was sequenced within a study of CD8+CD57+ T cells in acquired aplastic anemia listed by TCRdb under 2018. As for the study more broadly: DNA extracted from sorted CD4+ and CD8+ cells had a mean of about 3.3 ug, with a range of 0.2 to 27.4 ug. Healthy donor samples averaged approximately 10 million reads for CD4+ and 11 million to 14 million for CD8+ cells.

The CDR3 has 14 amino acids, counting the end cysteine and phenylalanine. Only the CDR3 DNA stays, 42 bases, in frame from base 1. Trimming takes 4 bases from V and 8 bases from J, and the germline ends sit 15 bases apart. The CDR1 and CDR2 encoded by the germline V gene are SGDLS and YYNGEE. Profiling of TCR beta VDJ combinations and CDR3 sequences used genomic DNA as the template. An Illumina HiSeq 2000 was the platform used for TCR repertoire sequencing. The authors processed their data as follows. Repertoire assessment relied on Simpson's diversity index, CDR3 size and DJ length profiles, and TRBV/TRBJ rearrangement plots. The immunodominant clone was defined as the most abundant DNA sequence in deep sequencing data. CDR3 amino acid sequences were screened for sharing across subjects and compared with published repertoires and the VDJdb database. The raw public data were reprocessed by TCRdb itself: fastp quality trimming at Q25, MiXCR clonotype calling, in-frame beta chains only. Each CDR3 protein appears once, grouped with its most common genes and DNA. The authors' filters were not applied to this entry. This sample gives 400,000 to 450,000 distinct CDR3 sequences in total; about two thirds of them show up just once. The ten largest clonotypes hold less than 4% of the sample.

On this clonotype: Its antigen is unknown. No per-base quality is available; no much larger clone lies one base away.

The study deep-sequenced TCR repertoires of sorted CD4+ and CD8+ blood T cells from severe aplastic anemia patients and healthy subjects. Ficoll-Paque density gradient centrifugation was used to isolate peripheral blood mononuclear cells. Before DNA extraction, CD4+ and CD8+ T cells were sorted with FACS or magnetic beads. Findings and caveats that apply to the study as a whole: Around 31 CD8+ CDR3 sequences were shared between patients and controls but appeared highly expressed in patients and within their immunodominant clones. No significant difference in CD8+ Simpson's diversity was found between patients and healthy controls (P=0.060).

This TCR came from a human donor in good health, serving as a control. This chain is built from TRBV9 and TRBJ2-2, with TRBD1 tentatively as D gene (6 bases match). Sequencing input: sorted CD4+, CD8+, or CD8+CD57+ T cells (not recorded which) from PBMCs. The nucleotide sequence is TGTGCCAGCAGCTGGGTCCGTGGGACAGGGGAGCTGTTTTTT. This codes for CASSWVRGTGELFF.